Presented here are 2 T cell receptor beta chains from one specimen sequenced in a study of low-dose radiotherapy and immunotherapy resistance in tumors. TRAV- and TRBV-specific primers primed first-strand cDNA, covering alpha and beta chains. TCR amplification involved 20 PCR cycles with a constant-region primer and V-primer adapter. Each CDR3 protein gets one entry after TCRdb re-called the reads with MiXCR. The sample includes 70,000 to 90,000 distinct CDR3 sequences, around 17% of them seen just once. Time point of the sample: before trial treatment. Here the sequenced sample was PBMCs, taken before treatment. Source of these receptors: a male donor with prostate cancer.

This clonotype was counted many times. The genes are TRBV7-2 and TRBJ2-5, with 14 positions matching TRBD2. Germline V gives CDR1 SGHTA, CDR2 FQGNSA. CDR3 length: 17 amino acids. V shed 1 base, J shed 4 bases, and the junction held 5 bases outside the gene matches. CDR3 coding DNA: TGTGCCAGCAGCTTAGGGACTAGCGGGGGGTCAAGAGAGACCCAGTACTTC. It translates to CASSLGTSGGSRETQYF.

This clonotype was observed many times. The chain is built from TRBV5-1 and TRBJ2-3, with 10 nucleotides matching TRBD2. Per the germline V gene, CDR1 is SGHRS and CDR2 is YFSETQ. J lost 4 bases, V lost 7 bases, and 21 bases had no gene match. The CDR3 is 19 amino acids. The CDR3 coding sequence is TGCGCCAGCGGCCCGTCGGGCGTAGCGGGGGGCCTTACCGCAGATACGCAGTATTTT. This sequence encodes CASGPSGVAGGLTADTQYF. The whole variable domain, remainder taken from reference TRBV5-1 and TRBJ2-3, is KAGVTQTPRYLIKTRGQQVTLSCSPISGHRSVSWYQQTPGQGLQFLFEYFSETQRNKGNFPGRFSGRQFSNSRSEMNVSTLELGDSALYLCASGPSGVAGGLTADTQYFGPGTRLTVL.